Listed here is a single T cell receptor beta chain. As originally analysed: Nucleated cell counts were estimated from reference gene primer amplification. The data were produced by immunoSEQ multiplex PCR, yet TCRdb's version contains in-frame clones alone and is incomplete. The V and J calls and clone size are taken from that table; D and trimming were inferred from the DNA. Of more than 90,000 clones in the sample, over 75% are singletons; the top ten hold around a tenth. Trimming cost V 7 bases and J 0 bases; bases outside gene matches: 5. CDR1 and CDR2 from the germline V gene are SQVTM and ANQGSEA. The CDR3 spans 13 residues. The entry originates in a study of blood T cell repertoires in COVID-19. Study information: The samples span acute and convalescent COVID-19 from the United States, Italy and Spain. From T cells, B-cell-depleted T cells, or PBMCs came the material, which was cDNA or gDNA.

Sequencing input: peripheral blood. This clonotype was obtained from a woman in her thirties with acute or convalescent COVID-19. The V call is TRBV29-1, the J call TRBJ1-1; 7 bases line up with TRBD1. The CDR3 DNA sequence: TGCAGCGCCCGGGACAGATTGAACACTGAAGCTTTCTTT. Translated, it gives CSARDRLNTEAFF.